This TCR beta chain comes out of a study of glioma-infiltrating T cells. Study-level points and caveats: Gliomas, especially low-grade, showed above-expected tissue-blood divergence; non-neoplastic patients showed below. Tissue and blood shared very few CDR3 sequences.

V dropped 6 bases and J dropped 5 bases, with 20 bases sitting between them. CDR3 size: 15 residues. TCR alpha and beta CDR3 regions were amplified from RNA using iRepertoire nested multiplex PCR. Tissue mRNA or PBMC total RNA, 100-400 ng, went into one-step reverse transcription and amplification. Using its own MiXCR run on the multiplex PCR reads, TCRdb lists one record per CDR3 protein. The sample consists of more than 90,000 distinct CDR3 sequences, around 42% of them appearing once. This clonotype was observed many times. The target antigen is unknown. Source material: glioma tissue, nonneoplastic brain tissue, or PBMCs (not recorded which). The V and J genes are TRBV12-3 or TRBV12-4 and TRBJ2-7, with D perhaps matching TRBD1 (6 bases). The clonotype originates from a human donor with low-grade glioma or glioblastoma, undergoing nonglioma brain surgery, or in good health (not recorded which). CDR3 nucleotides: TGTGCCAGCAGGCCGGGACACCGTGGGGTCCACGAGCAGTACTTC. Its translation is CASRPGHRGVHEQYF.